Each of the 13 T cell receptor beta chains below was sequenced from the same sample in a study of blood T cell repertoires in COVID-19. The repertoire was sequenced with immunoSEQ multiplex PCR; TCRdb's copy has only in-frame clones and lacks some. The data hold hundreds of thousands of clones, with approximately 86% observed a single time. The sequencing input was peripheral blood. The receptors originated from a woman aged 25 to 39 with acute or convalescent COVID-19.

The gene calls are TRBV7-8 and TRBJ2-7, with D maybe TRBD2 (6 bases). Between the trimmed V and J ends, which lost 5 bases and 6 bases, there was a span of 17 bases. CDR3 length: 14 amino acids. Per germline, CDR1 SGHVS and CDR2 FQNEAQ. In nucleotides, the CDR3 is TGTGCCAGCAGCCAACGACTAGAGTCTTTCGAGCAGTACTTC. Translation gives CASSQRLESFEQYF.

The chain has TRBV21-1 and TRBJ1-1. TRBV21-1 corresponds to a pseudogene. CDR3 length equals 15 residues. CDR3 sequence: CASTQGGPGEPEAFF. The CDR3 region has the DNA TGTGCCAGCACCCAAGGAGGGCCGGGGGAGCCTGAAGCTTTCTTT.

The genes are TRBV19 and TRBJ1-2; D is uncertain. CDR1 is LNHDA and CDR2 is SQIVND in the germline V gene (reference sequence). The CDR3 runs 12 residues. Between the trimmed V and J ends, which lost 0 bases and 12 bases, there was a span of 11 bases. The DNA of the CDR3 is TGTGCCAGTAGTATAGATCGGGGAGACAACACCTTC. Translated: CASSIDRGDNTF.

The CDR3 here is CASSELADSGNTIYF. DNA of the CDR3: TGTGCCAGCAGTGAATTAGCGGACTCTGGAAACACCATATATTTT. The rearrangement links TRBV6-1 to TRBJ1-3; D unclear. V lost 2 bases to trimming and J lost 0 bases, with 8 bases between them. Germline CDR1 and CDR2: MNHNS and SASEGT. The CDR3 length is 15 residues.

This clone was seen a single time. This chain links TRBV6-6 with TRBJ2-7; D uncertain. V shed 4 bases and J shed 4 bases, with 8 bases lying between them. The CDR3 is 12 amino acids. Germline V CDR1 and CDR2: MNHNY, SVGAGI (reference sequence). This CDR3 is CASSSPGYEQYF. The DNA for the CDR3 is TGTGCCAGCAGTTCCCCCGGTTACGAGCAGTACTTC.

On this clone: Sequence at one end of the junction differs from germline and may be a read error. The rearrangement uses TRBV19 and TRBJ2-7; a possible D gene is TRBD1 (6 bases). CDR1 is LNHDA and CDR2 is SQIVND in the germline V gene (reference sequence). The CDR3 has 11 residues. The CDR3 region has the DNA TGTGCCAGTAGTATGAGGGTAGACAGGAACTTC. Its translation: CASSMRVDRNF.

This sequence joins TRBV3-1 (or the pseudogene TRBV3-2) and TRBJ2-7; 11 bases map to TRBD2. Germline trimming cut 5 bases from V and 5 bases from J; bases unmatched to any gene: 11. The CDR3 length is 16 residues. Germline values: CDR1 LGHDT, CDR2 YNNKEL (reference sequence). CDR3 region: CASSARVVAGGHEQYF. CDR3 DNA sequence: TGTGCCAGCAGCGCAAGAGTAGTAGCGGGGGGGCACGAGCAGTACTTC.

Here the CDR3 reads CASSPVQGDQETQYF. CDR3 in DNA: TGTGCCAGCTCACCAGTCCAGGGTGACCAAGAGACCCAGTACTTC. This chain connects TRBV18 to TRBJ2-5, with a weak D call TRBD1 (5 bases). This CDR3 is built from 15 residues. Trimming took 2 bases from V and 0 from J, leaving 10 bases between them. Germline V gene data show CDR1 as KGHSH and CDR2 as LQKENI.

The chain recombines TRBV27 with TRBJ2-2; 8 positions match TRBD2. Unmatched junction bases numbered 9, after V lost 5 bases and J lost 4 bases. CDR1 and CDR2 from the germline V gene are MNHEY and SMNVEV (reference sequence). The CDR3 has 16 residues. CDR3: CASSDRAGVITGELFF. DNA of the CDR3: TGTGCCAGCAGTGACCGAGCGGGAGTTATCACCGGGGAGCTGTTTTTT.

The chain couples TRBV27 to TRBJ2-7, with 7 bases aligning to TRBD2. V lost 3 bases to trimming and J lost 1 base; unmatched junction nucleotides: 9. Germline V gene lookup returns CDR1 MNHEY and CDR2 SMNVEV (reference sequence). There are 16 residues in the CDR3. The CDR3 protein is CASSFFAGAESYEQYF. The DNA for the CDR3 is TGTGCCAGCAGTTTCTTCGCGGGAGCAGAATCCTACGAGCAGTACTTC.

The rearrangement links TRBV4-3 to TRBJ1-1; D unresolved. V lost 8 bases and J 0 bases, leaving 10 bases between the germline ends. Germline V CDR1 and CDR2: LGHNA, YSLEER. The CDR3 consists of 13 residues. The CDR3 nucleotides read TGCGCCAGCTCAGAGGAGATGAACACTGAAGCTTTCTTT. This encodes CASSEEMNTEAFF.

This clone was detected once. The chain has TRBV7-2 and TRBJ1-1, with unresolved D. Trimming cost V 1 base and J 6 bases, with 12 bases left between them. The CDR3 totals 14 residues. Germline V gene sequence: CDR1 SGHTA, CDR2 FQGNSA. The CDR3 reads CASSLGFGFSEAFF. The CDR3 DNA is TGTGCCAGCAGCTTAGGGTTCGGTTTTTCTGAAGCTTTCTTT.

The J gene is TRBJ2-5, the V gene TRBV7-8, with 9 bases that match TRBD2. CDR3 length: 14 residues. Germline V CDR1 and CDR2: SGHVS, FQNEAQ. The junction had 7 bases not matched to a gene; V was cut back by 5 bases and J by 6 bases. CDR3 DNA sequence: TGTGCCAGCAGCCCGGGACTAGCATCACAGACCCAGTACTTC. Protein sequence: CASSPGLASQTQYF.